The clone carrying this T cell receptor beta chain has a count of ten or more. The sample belongs to a study of neurological immune-mediated disorders. The V end was cut by 5 bases, the J end by 4 bases, with 15 bases between. The CDR3 is made up of 15 amino acids. Germline CDR1 KGHSH, CDR2 LQKENI. TCRdb independently ran MiXCR on the 5' RACE reads; one entry per CDR3 protein. This sample has tens of thousands of distinct CDR3 sequences, with about 5.5% found just once. Sample: PBMCs. This sequence originates from a woman aged 30 to 39 with multiple sclerosis. The chain uses TRBV18 and TRBJ1-5; D unresolved. CDR3: CASSAAGPGNQPQHF. In nucleotides, the CDR3 is TGTGCCAGCTCAGCCGCCGGGCCGGGAAATCAGCCCCAGCATTTT.